The 16 T cell receptor beta chains in this list originate from one sample, sequenced in a study of blood T cell repertoires in COVID-19. Data came from immunoSEQ multiplex PCR; TCRdb stores just in-frame clones and leaves some out. The top ten clones hold roughly an eighth of a sample with about 160,000 clones, around 87% of them seen once. Sequences were obtained from peripheral blood. Receptors originate from a man in his late teens or twenties with COVID-19, enrolled during active disease.

In the case of this clone: An end of the junction differs from the germline gene, which may be a read error. This chain joins TRBV28 and TRBJ1-4, with TRBD1 identical over 10 bases. Germline assignment: CDR1 MDHEN and CDR2 SYDVKM. The CDR3 length is 15 residues. The CDR3 sequence is CASSRPRDRGEKLLF. CDR3 DNA: TGTGCCAGCAGTCGCCCCCGGGACAGGGGTGAAAAACTGCTTTTT.

The chain is built from TRBV3-1 (or the pseudogene TRBV3-2) and TRBJ2-5, with 9 bases that match TRBD2. With V trimmed by 8 bases and J by 4 bases, 5 bases remained unmatched. This CDR3 spans 13 amino acids. Per germline, CDR1 LGHDT and CDR2 YNNKEL (reference sequence). The CDR3: CASGALAGETQYF. For the CDR3, the DNA is TGTGCCAGCGGGGCACTAGCGGGAGAGACCCAGTACTTC.

The chain carries TRBV11-2 and TRBJ1-1, with 7 nucleotides matching TRBD1. CDR3 length: 15 amino acids. Germline CDR1 reads SGHAT; CDR2 reads FQNNGV. The junction had 13 bases not matched to a gene; V was cut back by 5 bases and J by 7 bases. CDR3 loop: CASSPRTGGVGEAFF. The CDR3 DNA is TGTGCCAGCAGCCCACGGACAGGTGGGGTGGGTGAAGCTTTCTTT.

The V and J genes are TRBV4-3 and TRBJ1-1; 8 positions match TRBD1. The V and J ends lost 0 bases and 6 bases, in that order; junction bases with no gene match: 6. The CDR3 is made up of 15 amino acids. CDR1 and CDR2 from the germline V gene are LGHNA and YSLEER. The CDR3 DNA reads as TGCGCCAGCAGCCAAGAGAGGACAGGGCCAGCTGAAGCTTTCTTT. This sequence encodes CASSQERTGPAEAFF.

The chain is built from TRBV27 and TRBJ1-3; 7 bases agree with TRBD1. The CDR3 runs 15 residues. V shed 6 bases, J shed 0 bases, and the junction held 5 bases outside the gene matches. Germline V gives CDR1 MNHEY, CDR2 SMNVEV (reference sequence). The DNA for the CDR3 is TGTGCCAGCAGCCGAACAGGGGACTCTGGAAACACCATATATTTT. The encoded protein is CASSRTGDSGNTIYF.

V gene TRBV30 combines with J gene TRBJ1-5; 10 bases are shared with TRBD1. Per germline, CDR1 GTSNPN and CDR2 SVGIG (reference sequence). V shed 7 bases and J 5 bases; nucleotides not matched to a gene: 5. This CDR3 region has 13 residues. The DNA for the CDR3 is TGTGCCTACGCTGGGACAGGGGATCAGCCCCAGCATTTT. Its translation is CAYAGTGDQPQHF.

The chain joins TRBV6-5 to TRBJ2-7, with 7 nucleotides matching TRBD1. This CDR3 spans 14 amino acids. CDR1 and CDR2 (germline): MNHEY, SVGAGI. The V gene end was trimmed by 7 bases and the J gene end by 4 bases; junction bases not matched to a gene: 10. CDR3 sequence reads: CASIKGAGEYEQYF. In DNA form, the CDR3 reads TGTGCCAGCATAAAGGGGGCTGGCGAATACGAGCAGTACTTC.

V is TRBV6-1 and J is TRBJ1-6; TRBD1 matches 7 bases. Germline V CDR1 and CDR2: MNHNS, SASEGT. This CDR3 is built from 16 residues. Trimming removed 3 bases from V and 5 bases from J; junction bases left unmatched: 7. CDR3 sequence reads: CASSEVPGTDNSPLHF. DNA for the CDR3: TGTGCCAGCAGTGAGGTCCCCGGGACAGATAATTCACCCCTCCACTTT.

The chain recombines TRBV28 with TRBJ2-7; 7 positions match TRBD2. Per germline, CDR1 MDHEN and CDR2 SYDVKM. The CDR3 has 14 residues. Unmatched junction bases numbered 6, after V lost 6 bases and J lost 1 base. The CDR3 loop is CASRRREGSYEQYF. CDR3 DNA sequence: TGTGCCAGCAGACGAAGGGAGGGATCCTACGAGCAGTACTTC.

This rearrangement joins TRBV10-2 to TRBJ2-2; the match to TRBD2 covers 8 bases. In germline, CDR1 is WSHSY, CDR2 SAAADI. The ends lost 5 bases at V and 5 bases at J; junction bases unmatched: 7. The length of the CDR3 is 15 residues. In DNA form, the CDR3 reads TGCGCCAGCAGTTCTTCCGGGGGGGGGACCGGGGAGCTGTTTTTT. Its translation is CASSSSGGGTGELFF.

The chain couples TRBV6-5 to TRBJ2-1; perhaps TRBD1 as D (5 bases). V lost 3 bases to trimming and J lost 4 bases, with 13 bases between them. There are 15 residues in the CDR3. Germline CDR1 MNHEY, CDR2 SVGAGI. DNA for the CDR3: TGTGCCAGCAGTTATACCCGCCAGGGTTACAATGAGCAGTTCTTC. This sequence encodes CASSYTRQGYNEQFF.

The rearrangement links TRBV9 to TRBJ2-1; 10 bases line up with TRBD2. With V trimmed by 0 bases and J by 9 bases, 6 bases remained unmatched. CDR1 is SGDLS and CDR2 is YYNGEE in the germline V gene. This CDR3 has 15 residues. CDR3 protein: CASSVADLAGAEQFF. CDR3 in DNA: TGTGCCAGCAGCGTAGCTGATCTAGCGGGAGCTGAGCAGTTCTTC.

The rearrangement joins TRBV5-6 to TRBJ2-1, with a possible D match to TRBD1 (6 bases). The CDR3 is 12 residues long. Trimming left V 3 bases short and J 9 bases short, with 10 bases between. Germline CDR1 SGHDT, CDR2 YYEEEE. The CDR3 bases are TGTGCCAGCAGCTCAGGGGATACTGAGCAGTTCTTC. Protein: CASSSGDTEQFF.

The rearrangement joins TRBV19 to TRBJ2-1, with D possibly TRBD2 on 5 matching bases. The V end was cut by 4 bases, the J end by 2 bases, with 21 bases between. The CDR3 contains 18 residues. The V gene's germline CDR1 is LNHDA and CDR2 SQIVND (reference sequence). In DNA, the CDR3 is TGTGCCAGTAGTAGATACCGCGGGCCAACCTCAACCTACAATGAGCAGTTCTTC. Its translation is CASSRYRGPTSTYNEQFF.

This chain links TRBV3-1 (or the pseudogene TRBV3-2) with TRBJ2-5; TRBD2 is a possible D gene (5 bases). Trimming shortened V by 2 bases and J by 6 bases, and 13 bases separated the two germline ends. Germline lookup yields CDR1 LGHDT and CDR2 YNNKEL (reference sequence). There are 14 residues in the CDR3. The CDR3 loop reads CASSQLADLKTQYF. The CDR3 DNA sequence: TGTGCCAGCAGCCAACTGGCGGACTTGAAGACCCAGTACTTC.

CDR3 amino acids: CASSQGGQTDTQYF. For the CDR3, the DNA is TGTGCCAGCAGCCAAGGGGGACAGACAGATACGCAGTATTTT. The chain joins TRBV6-4 to TRBJ2-3; 7 bases align to TRBD1. The CDR3 totals 14 residues. The germline V gene has CDR1 MRHNA and CDR2 SNTAGT. With 6 bases clipped from V and 3 bases from J, the junction kept 6 bases outside the gene matches.